The 21 T cell receptor beta chains listed next were all sequenced from one sample in a study of blood T cell repertoires in COVID-19. Libraries were prepared by immunoSEQ multiplex PCR; TCRdb keeps only in-frame clonotypes and omits some of them. There are 350,000 to 400,000 clones in the sample; approximately 90% occur only once, and approximately 1.2% lies in the top ten. The specimen was PBMCs or T cells enriched from blood (not recorded which). The origin of the receptors is a woman younger than 30 who had recovered from COVID-19.

A single count supports this clone. The chain links TRBV5-4 to TRBJ2-7, with D tentatively TRBD1 (6 bases). This CDR3 contains 14 residues. Germline loops: CDR1 SGHNT, CDR2 YYREEE (reference sequence). The V gene lost 3 bases and the J gene lost 2 bases, with 12 bases spanning the gap. CDR3 sequence: CASSWDTETYEQYF. The CDR3, as DNA: TGTGCCAGCAGCTGGGACACTGAGACCTACGAGCAGTACTTC.

J is TRBJ1-2 and V is TRBV11-2, with 8 positions matching TRBD1. The ends lost 5 bases at V and 3 bases at J; junction bases unmatched: 11. The CDR3 is made up of 16 amino acids. Germline V CDR1 and CDR2: SGHAT, FQNNGV. The CDR3, as DNA: TGTGCCAGCAGCCGAGGTCTAGGACAGGGCGACTATGGCTACACCTTC. Protein sequence: CASSRGLGQGDYGYTF. Complete variable domain (other parts from reference TRBV11-2 and TRBJ1-2): EAGVAQSPRYKIIEKRQSVAFWCNPISGHATLYWYQQILGQGPKLLIQFQNNGVVDDSQLPKDRFSAERLKGVDSTLKIQPAKLEDSAVYLCASSRGLGQGDYGYTFGSGTRLTVV.

V gene TRBV9 combines with J gene TRBJ2-5; D is perhaps TRBD1 (6 bases). V lost 0 bases and J 4 bases, leaving 19 bases between the germline ends. Germline CDR1 is SGDLS and CDR2 is YYNGEE. The CDR3 is 17 residues long. The CDR3 sequence: CASSVGGAGAGSETQYF. The CDR3 DNA follows: TGTGCCAGCAGCGTAGGAGGGGCAGGGGCTGGGTCAGAGACCCAGTACTTC.

This clone has more than one count but fewer than ten. The chain employs TRBV5-1 and TRBJ1-2; TRBD1 might be the D (6 bases). This CDR3 contains 13 residues. Looked up from germline, CDR1 is SGHRS and CDR2 is YFSETQ. V was cut by 0 bases and J by 3 bases, with 6 bases left in between. The CDR3 sequence is CASSLDRDYGYTF. The CDR3 nucleotides are TGCGCCAGCAGCTTGGACAGGGACTATGGCTACACCTTC.

The chain links TRBV29-1 to TRBJ1-5, with 7 positions matching TRBD1. From germline, CDR1 is SQVTM and CDR2 ANQGSEA. The CDR3 runs to 18 residues. V was pared by 6 bases and J by 1 base, with 18 bases of the junction left unmatched. The CDR3 DNA reads TGCAGCGTGGCAACCGGGACAGCCACCGAAGCAAGCAATCAGCCCCAGCATTTT. This translates into CSVATGTATEASNQPQHF.

The chain uses TRBV7-9 and TRBJ1-1; 7 bases are shared with TRBD1. The CDR3 runs to 16 residues. The germline gives CDR1 SEHNR, CDR2 FQNEAQ (reference sequence). After removal of 1 base from V and 4 bases from J, the junction contained 9 bases not matched to a gene. This CDR3 is CASSLVRQGVGTEAFF. In nucleotides, the CDR3 is TGTGCCAGCAGCTTAGTCCGACAGGGTGTTGGCACTGAAGCTTTCTTT.

The rearrangement links TRBV5-4 to TRBJ1-2, with 8 bases identical to TRBD1. The trim removed 4 bases at V and 4 bases at J, leaving 9 bases unmatched. Germline V gives CDR1 SGHNT, CDR2 YYREEE (reference sequence). The CDR3 covers 15 residues. The chain's CDR3 is CASSGPQGVPYGYTF. In nucleotides, the CDR3 is TGTGCCAGCAGCGGACCACAGGGGGTCCCCTATGGCTACACCTTC.

The chain links TRBV19 to TRBJ2-1, with TRBD2 matching 8 bases. The CDR3 totals 12 residues. After removal of 8 bases from V and 15 bases from J, the junction contained 12 bases not matched to a gene. Germline CDR1 is LNHDA and CDR2 is SQIVND (reference sequence). The chain's CDR3 is CASSHPGLDPFF. CDR3 DNA sequence: TGTGCCAGTTCTCACCCGGGACTAGATCCGTTCTTC.

V is TRBV11-2 and J is TRBJ1-1; no firm D call. Trimming left V 5 bases short and J 7 bases short, with 14 bases between. The germline V gene has CDR1 SGHAT and CDR2 FQNNGV. The CDR3 has 13 amino acids. The CDR3 sequence is CASSPSPLLEAFF. CDR3 nucleotide sequence: TGTGCCAGCAGCCCATCCCCGTTACTTGAAGCTTTCTTT.

The chain recombines TRBV5-6 with TRBJ1-1, with a weak D call TRBD1 (6 bases). Germline CDR1 reads SGHDT; CDR2 reads YYEEEE. V lost 4 bases, J lost 0 bases, and 16 bases lay in between. The CDR3 runs 16 residues. This CDR3 is CASSPPRQDMNTEAFF. The CDR3 region has the DNA TGTGCCAGCAGCCCCCCCCGACAGGACATGAACACTGAAGCTTTCTTT. Variable domain in full (rest from reference TRBV5-6 and TRBJ1-1): DAGVTQSPTHLIKTRGQQVTLRCSPKSGHDTVSWYQQALGQGPQFIFQYYEEEERQRGNFPDRFSGHQFPNYSSELNVNALLLGDSALYLCASSPPRQDMNTEAFFGQGTRLTVV.

The chain combines TRBV19 with TRBJ2-2; 15 nucleotides align to TRBD2. The V gene end was trimmed by 7 bases and the J gene end by 2 bases; junction bases not matched to a gene: 5. Germline V lookup: CDR1 LNHDA, CDR2 SQIVND (reference sequence). This CDR3 contains 17 residues. The CDR3 spells CASTLGLAGGNTGELFF. The CDR3 nucleotides read TGTGCCAGTACCCTGGGACTAGCGGGGGGAAACACCGGGGAGCTGTTTTTT.

The V call is TRBV29-1, the J call TRBJ2-1, with 13 positions matching TRBD2. The CDR3 extends over 16 amino acids. Germline loops: CDR1 SQVTM, CDR2 ANQGSEA. The V segment lost 2 bases and the J segment 8 bases; nucleotides outside the gene matches: 9. The CDR3 bases are TGCAGCGTTGAAAAACTAGCGGGGGGGCTATTTGATGAGCAGTTCTTC. This sequence encodes CSVEKLAGGLFDEQFF.

The rearrangement links TRBV5-4 to TRBJ1-2, with TRBD1 as a possible D gene (6 bases). With 2 bases removed from V and 3 bases from J, the gap between germline ends came to 17 bases. Per the germline V gene, CDR1 is SGHNT and CDR2 is YYREEE (reference sequence). The CDR3 loop spans 16 amino acids. The CDR3 DNA sequence: TGTGCCAGCAGCTTCACCGTCGGACAGCCCGACTATGGCTACACCTTC. Translated: CASSFTVGQPDYGYTF.

This chain links TRBV5-5 with TRBJ2-1; the match to TRBD2 covers 8 bases. CDR1 and CDR2 from the germline V gene are SGHKS and YYEKEE (reference sequence). V lost 3 bases and J lost 2; bases outside the gene matches: 4. The CDR3 runs 15 residues. The CDR3 nucleotides read TGTGCCAGCAGCTCCGGGAGGGATACCTACAATGAGCAGTTCTTC. Translating gives CASSSGRDTYNEQFF.

V and J are TRBV29-1 and TRBJ1-2; a weak D match, TRBD1 (6 bases). Germline V CDR1 and CDR2: SQVTM, ANQGSEA. The CDR3 runs to 11 residues. Trimming took 7 bases from V and 5 from J, leaving 11 bases between them. The CDR3 here is CSGTDRYGYTF. The DNA for the CDR3 is TGCAGCGGGACGGACAGATATGGCTACACCTTC. The whole variable domain, filled in from reference TRBV29-1 and TRBJ1-2, reads SAVISQKPSRDICQRGTSLTIQCQVDSQVTMMFWYRQQPGQSLTLIATANQGSEATYESGFVIDKFPISRPNLTFSTLTVSNMSPEDSSIYLCSGTDRYGYTFGSGTRLTVV.

The J gene is TRBJ2-2, the V gene TRBV19, with TRBD2 identical over 9 bases. Trimming removed 1 base from V and 4 bases from J; junction bases left unmatched: 4. CDR1 LNHDA and CDR2 SQIVND come from the germline V gene (reference sequence). This CDR3 has 16 residues. The CDR3 is CASSIGGSGGTGELFF. CDR3 sequence (DNA): TGTGCCAGTAGTATAGGTGGTAGCGGGGGCACCGGGGAGCTGTTTTTT.

The V gene is TRBV7-9, the J gene TRBJ2-1; D ambiguous. The CDR3 is 14 residues long. With 0 bases removed from V and 8 bases from J, the gap between germline ends came to 11 bases. Germline CDR1 and CDR2: SEHNR and FQNEAQ (reference sequence). The CDR3 DNA reads TGTGCCAGCAGCTTAGCCCTAGGAGACGATGAGCAGTTCTTC. Its protein is CASSLALGDDEQFF.

The CDR3 loop reads CASSPGGNEQFF. CDR3 coding DNA: TGTGCCAGCAGTCCGGGGGGGAATGAGCAGTTCTTC. V gene TRBV6-6 combines with J gene TRBJ2-1; TRBD2 matches at 8 bases. Trimming took 5 bases from V and 7 from J; bases not matched to a gene: 1. The CDR3 sequence is 12 residues long. The germline V gene has CDR1 MNHNY and CDR2 SVGAGI (reference sequence).

This chain connects TRBV4-1 to TRBJ1-4; possible D gene TRBD1, 6 bases. CDR3 length: 17 residues. V was pared by 0 bases and J by 5 bases, with 16 bases between. In germline, CDR1 is MGHRA, CDR2 YSYEKL. CDR3 amino acids: CASSQDWGTGFNEKLFF. The CDR3, as DNA: TGCGCCAGCAGCCAAGATTGGGGAACAGGGTTCAATGAAAAACTGTTTTTT.

This chain joins TRBV19 and TRBJ1-1; D may be TRBD1 (5 bases). The germline gives CDR1 LNHDA, CDR2 SQIVND (reference sequence). The CDR3 length is 14 residues. Trimming pared 8 bases from V and 3 bases from J, leaving 16 bases between. Here the CDR3 reads CASQRGVGYTEAFF. The CDR3 nucleotides read TGTGCCAGTCAGCGGGGCGTCGGGTACACTGAAGCTTTCTTT.

The CDR3 DNA reads TGTGCCAGCAGCTTAGCCCGGGACAGAGGCACTGAAGCTTTCTTT. Translating gives CASSLARDRGTEAFF. V is TRBV7-9 and J is TRBJ1-1; 7 positions match TRBD1. The CDR3 is 15 amino acids. Germline V gene sequence: CDR1 SEHNR, CDR2 FQNEAQ (reference sequence). V was clipped by 0 bases and J by 4 bases; unmatched bases: 5.